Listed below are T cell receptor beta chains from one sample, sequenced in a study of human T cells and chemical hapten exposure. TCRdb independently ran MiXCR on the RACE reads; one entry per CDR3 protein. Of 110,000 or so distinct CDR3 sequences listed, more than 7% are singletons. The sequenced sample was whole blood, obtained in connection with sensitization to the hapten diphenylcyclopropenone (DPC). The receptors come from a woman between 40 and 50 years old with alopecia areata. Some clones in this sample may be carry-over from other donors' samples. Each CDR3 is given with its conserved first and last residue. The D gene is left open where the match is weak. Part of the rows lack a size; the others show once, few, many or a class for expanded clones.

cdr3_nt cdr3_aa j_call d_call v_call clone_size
TGCGCCAGCAGCCCCTTTCAAGGAGGTCGGAACGGGGAGCTGTTTTTT CASSPFQGGRNGELFF TRBJ2-2 NA TRBV4-1 few
TGTGCCAGCAGCTTAAGACGGAGATACGAGCAGTACTTC CASSLRRRYEQYF TRBJ2-7 NA TRBV7-3 few
TGCAGTGCTAGGGTGACAGGGGACAACAATGAGCAGTTCTTC CSARVTGDNNEQFF TRBJ2-1 TRBD1 TRBV20-1 many
TGCGCCAGCAGTACGGGACAGGCCAGCTCCTACGAGCAGTACTTC CASSTGQASSYEQYF TRBJ2-7 TRBD1 TRBV10-2 many
TGTGCCAGCAGCCCGTGGACAGGGTTCTTCGGCTACACCTTC CASSPWTGFFGYTF TRBJ1-2 TRBD1 TRBV7-2 NA
TGTGCCAGCAGCTTAGAATCCGGGTCATCGCAGTTCTTC CASSLESGSSQFF TRBJ2-1 NA TRBV11-2 many
TGTGCCAGCAGTTTCGGACAGGGAACTAATGAAAAACTGTTTTTT CASSFGQGTNEKLFF TRBJ1-4 TRBD1 TRBV6-6 many
TGCGCCAGCAGCTTGATTGCAGGGACCAACTATGGCTACACCTTC CASSLIAGTNYGYTF TRBJ1-2 NA TRBV5-1 NA
TGTGCCAGCAGTTTACTTCCCGGACAGGGGGAGTTGATCGAGCAGTACTTC CASSLLPGQGELIEQYF TRBJ2-7 TRBD1 TRBV12-3/TRBV12-4 few
TGTGCCACCCGCGGGGCGGGATCCTACGAGCAGTACTTC CATRGAGSYEQYF TRBJ2-7 NA TRBV12-3/TRBV12-4 many
TGTGCCAGCTCACCACCCGGGACGCCGGAGACCCAGTACTTC CASSPPGTPETQYF TRBJ2-5 NA TRBV18 NA
TGCAGCGTTGACCAGGTTGACTATGGCTACACCTTC CSVDQVDYGYTF TRBJ1-2 NA TRBV29-1 NA
TGTGCCAGCAGCTTAGCGCAGGGAGGATCTACTGGGCAGTACTTC CASSLAQGGSTGQYF TRBJ2-7 NA TRBV7-2 NA
TGTGCCAGCAGCTTTAGGTGGGGATACACCGGGGAGCTGTTTTTT CASSFRWGYTGELFF TRBJ2-2 NA TRBV7-2 NA
TGTGCCATCACCTCGACAGGGAGCGATGGCTACACCTTC CAITSTGSDGYTF TRBJ1-2 TRBD1 TRBV10-3 many
TGTGCCAGCAGCCTCTTCCCTGGGAGCAATCAGCCCCAGCATTTT CASSLFPGSNQPQHF TRBJ1-5 NA TRBV12-3/TRBV12-4 NA
TGTGCCAGCAGTTACTCACGGACAGGCCTGGGAGAGCAGTACTTC CASSYSRTGLGEQYF TRBJ2-7 TRBD1 TRBV6-5 few
TGTGCCATCAGTGAACAGGGCACAGGGTCCTACGAGCAGTACTTC CAISEQGTGSYEQYF TRBJ2-7 NA TRBV10-3 few
TGTGCCACCAGCCGGGGACAGGTCGGGGAAAAACTGTTTTTT CATSRGQVGEKLFF TRBJ1-4 TRBD1 TRBV15 NA
TGTGCCAGCAGAGCGACTAGCACAGATACGCAGTATTTT CASRATSTDTQYF TRBJ2-3 NA TRBV6-1 many
TGTGCCAGCACCTCGAACGGGTGGCTAGCGGGCAACCTCGATAGCACAGATACGCAGTATTTT CASTSNGWLAGNLDSTDTQYF TRBJ2-3 TRBD2 TRBV12-3/TRBV12-4 many
TGCAGCGTTGAAGATCACGGATACGAGCAGTACTTC CSVEDHGYEQYF TRBJ2-7 NA TRBV29-1 NA
TGTGCCAGCAGGCTTTTCCGGGACAGGGCCCGGTATGGCTACACCTTC CASRLFRDRARYGYTF TRBJ1-2 TRBD1 TRBV12-3/TRBV12-4 many
TGTGCCAGCAGCCAAGTAGAGGGATCCTATAATTCACCCCTCCACTTT CASSQVEGSYNSPLHF TRBJ1-6 NA TRBV14 few
TGCGCCAGCAGCCGAGGTCTTGCGGGGGGGATTTGGGAGCAGTTCTTC CASSRGLAGGIWEQFF TRBJ2-1 TRBD2 TRBV4-3 many
TGTGCCAGCAGCAGAGGACAGGGCGGCTATGGCTACACCTTC CASSRGQGGYGYTF TRBJ1-2 TRBD1 TRBV6-6 many
TGTGCCAGCAGCCAATACGGTGGAGGGATGGAGACCCAGTACTTC CASSQYGGGMETQYF TRBJ2-5 NA TRBV3-1 few
TGTGCCAGCGGCCTAGCGGTCTCCTACAATGAGCAGTTCTTC CASGLAVSYNEQFF TRBJ2-1 TRBD2 TRBV7-9 few
TGTGCCAGCAGCGTTCCCGCTAGCGGGGTTTACAATGAGCAGTTCTTC CASSVPASGVYNEQFF TRBJ2-1 TRBD2 TRBV9 NA
TGCGCCAGCAGCCGAGAGACAGGGGAATCACCCCTCCACTTT CASSRETGESPLHF TRBJ1-6 TRBD1 TRBV4-3 NA
TGTGCCACCAGCAAGCCAGGGGTGTTATTTGGAAAACTGTTTTTT CATSKPGVLFGKLFF TRBJ1-4 NA TRBV15 few
TGTGCCAGCACCCACGGCGAGAGGGACCAGCCCCAGCATTTT CASTHGERDQPQHF TRBJ1-5 NA TRBV6-1 many
TGCAGCGTACATACACCCGGGTCCTACCAAGAGACCCAGTACTTC CSVHTPGSYQETQYF TRBJ2-5 NA TRBV29-1 many
TGTGCCAGCAGCATCCTACAGGGGAACACCGGGGAGCTGTTTTTT CASSILQGNTGELFF TRBJ2-2 NA TRBV7-8 NA
TGCAGTGCACCCTCAGGAAGAGTGGAGACCCAGTACTTC CSAPSGRVETQYF TRBJ2-5 NA TRBV20-1 few
TGTGCCAGCAGCTACGGGGGGGCCCATGAGCAGTTCTTC CASSYGGAHEQFF TRBJ2-1 TRBD2 TRBV28 few
TGCAGCGGGGGACAGGGGGTGGCTTTCTTT CSGGQGVAFF TRBJ1-1 TRBD1 TRBV29-1 NA
TGTGCCAGCAGCACAGACAGGGGGTCTGAGCAGTTCTTC CASSTDRGSEQFF TRBJ2-1 TRBD1 TRBV11-2 many
TGCGCCAGCAGCCAAGAGTTGCAGTTGGAGACCCAGTACTTC CASSQELQLETQYF TRBJ2-5 NA TRBV4-3 many
TGTGCCATCAGTGAGTTTCCCGGCGGGGGCCCTATCACCGGGGAGCTGTTTTTT CAISEFPGGGPITGELFF TRBJ2-2 NA TRBV10-3 NA
TGTGCCAGCAGCTTGGGGTCGGGTTCCAAAAACATTCAGTACTTC CASSLGSGSKNIQYF TRBJ2-4 NA TRBV7-9 many
TGCGCCAGCAGCCAGAGGGGGACTAGCACAGATACGCAGTATTTT CASSQRGTSTDTQYF TRBJ2-3 NA TRBV4-3 few
TGTGCCAGCAGACCAGGGGGAAGGATGAACACCGGGGAGCTGTTTTTT CASRPGGRMNTGELFF TRBJ2-2 TRBD1 TRBV28 NA
TGTGCCAGCAGCTCCGGGGACAGTTACAATCAGCCCCAGCATTTT CASSSGDSYNQPQHF TRBJ1-5 TRBD1 TRBV7-9 many
TGTGCCAGCAGTTACTCCAGCAGCACGGTCTATGAGCAGTTCTTC CASSYSSSTVYEQFF TRBJ2-1 NA TRBV6-6 NA